This T cell receptor (beta chain) was observed in a study of blood T cells in healthy people across ages. Alongside a J-beta primer mix, a sample-barcoded 5' primer served in a second PCR lasting roughly 6 to 11 cycles. TCRdb fed the 5' RACE reads into MiXCR, producing one record per CDR3 protein. The profile shows approximately 2,000,000 distinct CDR3 sequences, about 39% of them singletons. The receptor comes from a human donor in good health. The sample was blood.

CDR3 residues: CASSSRLAGVFHKYF. The CDR3 coding sequence is TGTGCCAGCAGCTCGAGACTAGCGGGGGTCTTCCATAAGTATTTT. The J gene is TRBJ2-3, the V gene TRBV9, with 12 bases that match TRBD2. The CDR3 runs 15 residues. The V gene end was trimmed by 4 bases and the J gene end by 13 bases; junction bases not matched to a gene: 13. The germline gives CDR1 SGDLS, CDR2 YYNGEE.